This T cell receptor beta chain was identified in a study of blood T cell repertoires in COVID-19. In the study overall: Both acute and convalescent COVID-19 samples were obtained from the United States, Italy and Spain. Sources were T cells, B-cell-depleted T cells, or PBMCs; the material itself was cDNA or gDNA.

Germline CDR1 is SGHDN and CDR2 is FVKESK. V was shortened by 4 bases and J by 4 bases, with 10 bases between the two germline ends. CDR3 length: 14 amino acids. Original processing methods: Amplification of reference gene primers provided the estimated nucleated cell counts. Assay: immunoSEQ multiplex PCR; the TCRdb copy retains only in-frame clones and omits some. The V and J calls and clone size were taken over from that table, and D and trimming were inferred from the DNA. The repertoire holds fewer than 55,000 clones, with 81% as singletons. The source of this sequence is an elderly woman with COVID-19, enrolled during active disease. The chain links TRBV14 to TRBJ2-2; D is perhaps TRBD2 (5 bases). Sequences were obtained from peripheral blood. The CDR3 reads CASSPPGGTGELFF. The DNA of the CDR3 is TGTGCCAGCAGCCCCCCTGGAGGCACCGGGGAGCTGTTTTTT.